This paragraph covers one T cell receptor (beta chain) sequence. Its target is not known. The PCR contained 60 Vbeta and 13 Jbeta primers. Assay used: immunoSEQ multiplex PCR; TCRdb lists only in-frame clones, some missing. The table records approximately 120,000 clones, 65% to 75% of them present only once. The source of the sample is a study of cytomegalovirus exposure and HLA in healthy donors. Points from the study as a whole: Sequence variants that were highly shared formed a cluster that was likely a sequencing artifact.

Germline CDR1 reads SGHVS; CDR2 reads FNYEAQ. The CDR3 has 15 residues. Trimming at V came to 5 bases and at J to 1 base, leaving 7 bases not matched to a gene. This sequence joins TRBV7-6 and TRBJ2-5; 7 bases are shared with TRBD2. The sample was PBMCs. This sequence originates from a woman in her fifties or sixties in good health and CMV-seropositive. CDR3 nucleotide sequence: TGTGCCAGCAGCCCGGGGGGACGGATCCAAGAGACCCAGTACTTC. Translation: CASSPGGRIQETQYF.